Listed below are T cell receptor beta chains from one sample, sequenced in a study of T-cell reconstitution after alpha-beta-depleted transplantation in children. TCRdb redid the calling of the PCR reads with MiXCR, one entry per CDR3 protein. This sample has roughly 400,000 distinct CDR3 sequences, with 43% found just once. This sample comprised PBMCs, obtained before TCRalphabeta/CD19-depleted stem cell transplant. The receptors shown here come from a girl aged 2-10 years with aplastic anemia, due to receive a stem cell transplant. Each CDR3 is given with its conserved first and last residue. A D gene is named only where the DNA matches it firmly. Not every row has a clone size; where given, it reads once, few, many or a size class.

J: TRBJ1-1
D: -
V: TRBV5-6
size: -
CDR3: CASSLPGTNTEAFF
DNA: TGTGCCAGCAGCTTGCCGGGGACGAACACTGAAGCTTTCTTT

J: TRBJ2-5
D: TRBD2
V: TRBV7-8
size: -
CDR3: CASSLVTSGGRETQYF
DNA: TGTGCCAGCAGCTTAGTGACTAGCGGGGGGCGAGAGACCCAGTACTTC

J: TRBJ2-2
D: -
V: TRBV5-1
size: many
CDR3: CASSFGAPGELFF
DNA: TGCGCCAGCAGCTTCGGGGCCCCCGGGGAGCTGTTTTTT

J: TRBJ2-5
D: TRBD2
V: TRBV29-1
size: many
CDR3: CSVEVGGRVQETQYF
DNA: TGCAGCGTTGAAGTAGGCGGGAGAGTCCAAGAGACCCAGTACTTC

J: TRBJ2-4
D: TRBD2
V: TRBV28
size: few
CDR3: CASRLAGKNIQYF
DNA: TGTGCCAGCAGACTAGCGGGGAAAAACATTCAGTACTTC

J: TRBJ1-2
D: TRBD1
V: TRBV5-1
size: many
CDR3: CASSQDRGDYGYTF
DNA: TGCGCCAGCAGCCAAGACAGGGGGGACTATGGCTACACCTTC

J: TRBJ2-1
D: -
V: TRBV19
size: -
CDR3: CASSWGSPYNEQFF
DNA: TGTGCCAGTAGTTGGGGCTCTCCATACAATGAGCAGTTCTTC

J: TRBJ2-5
D: -
V: TRBV24-1
size: few
CDR3: CATSVSGGGQETQYF
DNA: TGTGCCACCAGTGTTTCAGGGGGGGGCCAGGAGACCCAGTACTTC

J: TRBJ2-3
D: -
V: TRBV5-1
size: -
CDR3: CASSWRQEPSTDTQYF
DNA: TGCGCCAGCAGCTGGAGACAGGAGCCTAGCACAGATACGCAGTATTTT

J: TRBJ2-1
D: -
V: TRBV5-1
size: many
CDR3: CASSTLTASAYNEQFF
DNA: TGCGCCAGCAGCACACTAACCGCGAGCGCCTACAATGAGCAGTTCTTC

J: TRBJ2-7
D: TRBD2
V: TRBV5-1
size: -
CDR3: CASSTLLAGGEGEQYF
DNA: TGCGCCAGCAGCACTCTACTAGCGGGAGGGGAGGGCGAGCAGTACTTC

J: TRBJ1-5
D: -
V: TRBV27
size: few
CDR3: CASSLSHNQPQHF
DNA: TGTGCCAGCAGTTTATCCCACAATCAGCCCCAGCATTTT

J: TRBJ2-7
D: TRBD2
V: TRBV4-1
size: -
CDR3: CASSQDPLAGGYEQYF
DNA: TGCGCCAGCAGCCAAGACCCACTAGCGGGGGGATACGAGCAGTACTTC

J: TRBJ2-7
D: -
V: TRBV12-3/TRBV12-4
size: -
CDR3: CASSFGASSLYEQYF
DNA: TGTGCCAGCAGTTTTGGGGCTAGCAGCCTCTACGAGCAGTACTTC

J: TRBJ1-2
D: TRBD1
V: TRBV20-1
size: many
CDR3: CSVLPGQGGDYGYTF
DNA: TGCAGTGTACTACCGGGACAGGGTGGAGACTATGGCTACACCTTC

J: TRBJ2-1
D: -
V: TRBV6-6
size: few
CDR3: CASSYRDEQFF
DNA: TGTGCCAGCAGTTATCGCGATGAGCAGTTCTTC

J: TRBJ2-3
D: TRBD2
V: TRBV19
size: -
CDR3: CASSSRTSRTDTQYF
DNA: TGTGCCAGTAGTTCGCGGACTAGTAGGACAGATACGCAGTATTTT

J: TRBJ2-1
D: -
V: TRBV3-1
size: -
CDR3: CASSQVRTYNEQFF
DNA: TGTGCCAGCAGCCAAGTCAGGACCTACAATGAGCAGTTCTTC

J: TRBJ2-7
D: TRBD1
V: TRBV7-2
size: -
CDR3: CASSVVRQGSGEQYF
DNA: TGTGCCAGCAGCGTAGTCCGACAGGGTTCCGGCGAGCAGTACTTC

J: TRBJ2-7
D: TRBD1
V: TRBV23-1
size: -
CDR3: CASSYNNLTGTGGWNEQYF
DNA: TGCGCCAGCAGTTACAATAACTTAACCGGGACAGGGGGCTGGAACGAGCAGTACTTC

J: TRBJ1-2
D: -
V: TRBV28
size: -
CDR3: CASSTQEHYGYTF
DNA: TGTGCCAGCAGTACTCAGGAACACTATGGCTACACCTTC

J: TRBJ1-2
D: -
V: TRBV15
size: -
CDR3: CATSRDRANYGYTF
DNA: TGTGCCACCAGCAGAGACAGGGCCAACTATGGCTACACCTTC

J: TRBJ2-1
D: -
V: TRBV18
size: -
CDR3: CASSPLSSAYNEQFF
DNA: TGTGCCAGCTCACCATTATCTAGCGCCTACAATGAGCAGTTCTTC

J: TRBJ2-2
D: -
V: TRBV12-3/TRBV12-4
size: many
CDR3: CATLRKNTGELFF
DNA: TGTGCCACCTTAAGGAAGAACACCGGGGAGCTGTTTTTT

J: TRBJ2-5
D: -
V: TRBV15
size: few
CDR3: CATRGDLGGRETQYF
DNA: TGTGCCACCAGAGGGGACCTCGGGGGGCGGGAGACCCAGTACTTC

J: TRBJ2-7
D: -
V: TRBV6-1
size: many
CDR3: CASSEPGTSYEQYF
DNA: TGTGCCAGCAGTGAACCGGGGACCTCCTACGAGCAGTACTTC

J: TRBJ2-1
D: TRBD2
V: TRBV12-3/TRBV12-4
size: many
CDR3: CASSFVTSGSNEQFF
DNA: TGTGCCAGCAGTTTCGTGACTAGCGGGAGCAATGAGCAGTTCTTC

J: TRBJ2-1
D: -
V: TRBV20-1
size: -
CDR3: CSQFRDDEQFF
DNA: TGCAGTCAATTTAGAGACGATGAGCAGTTCTTC

J: TRBJ1-2
D: -
V: TRBV5-1
size: few
CDR3: CASSLTRSYGYTF
DNA: TGCGCCAGCAGCTTGACCAGATCCTATGGCTACACCTTC

J: TRBJ1-2
D: TRBD1
V: TRBV5-1
size: -
CDR3: CASSLGDRGFYGYTF
DNA: TGCGCCAGCAGCTTGGGGGACAGGGGGTTCTATGGCTACACCTTC

J: TRBJ2-7
D: -
V: TRBV5-6
size: -
CDR3: CASSLDGVVRGYEQYF
DNA: TGTGCCAGCAGCTTGGATGGTGTGGTCCGGGGGTACGAGCAGTACTTC

J: TRBJ2-2
D: TRBD1
V: TRBV5-1
size: many
CDR3: CASSVQQGTPGTANTGELFF
DNA: TGCGCCAGCAGCGTGCAACAGGGGACCCCGGGGACGGCGAACACCGGGGAGCTGTTTTTT

J: TRBJ2-3
D: -
V: TRBV10-3
size: -
CDR3: CAIKGPSTDTQYF
DNA: TGTGCCATCAAAGGTCCTAGCACAGATACGCAGTATTTT

J: TRBJ2-3
D: TRBD2
V: TRBV20-1
size: -
CDR3: CSATGTSGRSDTQYF
DNA: TGCAGTGCTACCGGGACTAGCGGGAGGTCGGATACGCAGTATTTT

J: TRBJ2-1
D: TRBD2
V: TRBV12-3/TRBV12-4
size: -
CDR3: CASSGGTTNEQFF
DNA: TGTGCCAGCAGTGGGGGGACTACCAATGAGCAGTTCTTC

J: TRBJ1-5
D: TRBD1
V: TRBV20-1
size: -
CDR3: CSARDGTGNQPQHF
DNA: TGCAGTGCTAGAGACGGGACAGGGAATCAGCCCCAGCATTTT

J: TRBJ2-6
D: -
V: TRBV6-2/TRBV6-3
size: few
CDR3: CASSFFLRVLTAPTSGANVLTF
DNA: TGTGCCAGCTCGTTTTTCTTAAGGGTCCTCACAGCACCTACCTCTGGGGCCAACGTCCTGACTTTC

J: TRBJ2-2
D: -
V: TRBV6-5
size: -
CDR3: CASSYYTGDLFF
DNA: TGTGCCAGCAGTTATTACACCGGGGATCTGTTTTTT

J: TRBJ2-7
D: -
V: TRBV3-1
size: -
CDR3: CASSQGVIEQYF
DNA: TGTGCCAGCAGCCAAGGGGTAATCGAGCAGTACTTC